Below, one T cell receptor (beta chain) is given with its context. Its antigen is unknown. This entry belongs to a study of T cell responses to AZD1222 COVID-19 vaccine. General observations from the study: Across the whole spike, CD4 TCRs peaked at regions 160-218 and 743-854.

Clones were read by immunoSEQ multiplex PCR, and TCRdb kept only the in-frame ones, dropping some. Among 95,000 to 150,000 clones, under 90% were seen once, and the ten largest hold approximately 7.5%. Germline V CDR1 and CDR2: SGHNT, YYREEE (reference sequence). The CDR3 has 17 amino acids. Unmatched junction bases numbered 9, after V lost 3 bases and J lost 2 bases. Sequenced material: peripheral blood, taken on day 0 of AZD1222 vaccination. The receptor's source is an adult in good health. This sequence joins TRBV5-4 and TRBJ2-1, with 9 bases that match TRBD2. This chain's CDR3 is CASSYGTSLSAYNEQFF. The CDR3 DNA follows: TGTGCCAGCAGCTACGGGACTAGCTTATCCGCCTACAATGAGCAGTTCTTC.